This TCR beta chain was recorded in a study of cytomegalovirus exposure and HLA in healthy donors. Findings and caveats of the study: Reportedly, TCR beta sequences accurately predicted HLA-A and HLA-B alleles in most subjects. The study put 150 to 200 TCR beta chains on its list as cytomegalovirus-associated.

Both 60 Vbeta primers and 13 Jbeta primers went into the PCR. Assay used: immunoSEQ multiplex PCR; TCRdb lists only in-frame clones, some missing. Of around 100,000 clones in the sample, over 75% were seen once. In the case of this clone: The antigen is undetermined.

Trimming took 5 bases from V and 5 from J; bases not matched to a gene: 9. The CDR3 length is 14 residues. CDR1 LNHDA and CDR2 SQIVND come from the germline V gene (reference sequence). The sequenced material came from PBMCs. This sequence was found in a male donor in good health and CMV-seropositive. This sequence joins TRBV19 and TRBJ2-7; 7 bases fit TRBD1. The CDR3 sequence: CASSQKDRAHEQYF. The CDR3 nucleotides are TGTGCCAGTAGTCAAAAAGACAGGGCCCACGAGCAGTACTTC.